The clone carrying this T cell receptor (beta chain) was picked up many times. The CDR3 is made up of 15 amino acids. Trimming left V 0 bases short and J 6 bases short, with 14 bases between. Germline CDR1 reads LGHNA; CDR2 reads YSLEER. Unique molecular identifiers were incorporated into the prepared TCRbeta library. In TCRdb, the PCR reads were re-called with MiXCR into one record per CDR3 protein. Of 190,000 or so distinct CDR3 sequences listed, about 6.4% were seen once; the top ten hold 3% to 3.5%. This entry is derived from a study of T-cell reconstitution after alpha-beta-depleted transplantation in children.

This specimen was PBMCs from the stem cell graft donor, taken from the stem cell graft. The sequence was obtained from a human donor who donated a stem cell graft to a child with Wiskott-Aldrich syndrome. The chain carries TRBV4-3 and TRBJ1-2; D gene ambiguous. The CDR3 spells CASSQDWTGANGYTF. In nucleotides, the CDR3 is TGCGCCAGCAGCCAAGATTGGACTGGAGCTAATGGCTACACCTTC.